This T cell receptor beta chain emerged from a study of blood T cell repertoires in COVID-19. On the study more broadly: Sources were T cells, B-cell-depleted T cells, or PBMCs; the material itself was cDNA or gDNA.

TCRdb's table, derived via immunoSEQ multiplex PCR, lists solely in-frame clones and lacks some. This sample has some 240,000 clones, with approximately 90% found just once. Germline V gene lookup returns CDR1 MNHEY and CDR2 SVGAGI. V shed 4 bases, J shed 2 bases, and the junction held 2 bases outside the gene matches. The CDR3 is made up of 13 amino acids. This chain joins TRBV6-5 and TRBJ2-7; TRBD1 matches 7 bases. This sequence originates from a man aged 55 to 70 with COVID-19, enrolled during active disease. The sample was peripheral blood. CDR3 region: CASSWGQTYEQYF. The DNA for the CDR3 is TGTGCCAGCAGTTGGGGACAGACCTACGAGCAGTACTTC.